This is a list of T cell receptor beta chains from one sample in a study of shared clonotypes between healthy human individuals. The data were produced by immunoSEQ multiplex PCR, yet TCRdb's version contains in-frame clones alone and is incomplete. The sample holds 600,000 or so clones; about 98% are singletons and the top ten take less than 0.35%. The sequencing input was naive CD8+ T cells sorted from blood. Receptors originate from a man aged 30-40 years in good health. Both conserved end residues are part of each CDR3. The D gene is left open where the match is weak. Rows give clone size only sometimes, using once, few, many, or a class for an expanded clone.

CDR3	DNA	V	J	size	D
CASSLGYRDTQYF	TGTGCCAGCAGCTTGGGGTATAGGGATACGCAGTATTTT	TRBV7-9	TRBJ2-3	-	-
CASSLGPRDEQYF	TGTGCCAGCAGCTTAGGACCCAGGGACGAGCAGTACTTC	TRBV27	TRBJ2-7	-	-
CASSLKDRGDTEAFF	TGTGCCAGCAGCTTAAAAGACAGGGGTGATACTGAAGCTTTCTTT	TRBV7-6	TRBJ1-1	-	TRBD1
CASSFSDRLDYGYTF	TGTGCCAGCAGCTTCTCGGACAGGTTGGACTATGGCTACACCTTC	TRBV7-9	TRBJ1-2	-	TRBD1
CASSYSRGYLREQYF	TGTGCCAGCAGTTACTCGAGGGGTTATCTACGGGAGCAGTACTTC	TRBV6-5	TRBJ2-7	once	-
CASSMYVEAFF	TGTGCCAGTAGTATGTATGTCGAGGCTTTCTTT	TRBV19	TRBJ1-1	-	-
CASSLEDRQETQYF	TGTGCCAGCAGCTTAGAAGATAGACAAGAGACCCAGTACTTC	TRBV7-9	TRBJ2-5	-	-
CASTQATNYGYTF	TGTGCCAGCACCCAAGCTACTAACTATGGCTACACCTTC	TRBV9	TRBJ1-2	-	-
CSVTNGAYQPQHF	TGCAGCGTTACAAACGGGGCTTATCAGCCCCAGCATTTT	TRBV29-1	TRBJ1-5	-	-
CASSKDRDSSYEQYF	TGTGCCAGTAGTAAGGACCGGGACAGCTCCTACGAGCAGTACTTC	TRBV19	TRBJ2-7	-	TRBD1
CASSLTSIVAKNIQYF	TGTGCCAGCAGCTTGACTAGTATCGTAGCCAAAAACATTCAGTACTTC	TRBV7-8	TRBJ2-4	-	-
CATSRVTGRASGNTIYF	TGTGCCACCAGCAGAGTGACAGGCCGGGCGTCAGGAAACACCATATATTTT	TRBV15	TRBJ1-3	-	-
CASRAVGNEKLFF	TGTGCCAGTAGGGCGGTGGGGAATGAAAAACTGTTTTTT	TRBV19	TRBJ1-4	-	-
CASGSGTGDDYGYTF	TGTGCTAGTGGTTCAGGGACAGGGGACGACTATGGCTACACCTTC	TRBV12-5	TRBJ1-2	-	TRBD1
CASSQEGPTYEQYF	TGCGCCAGCAGCCAAGAGGGTCCAACCTACGAGCAGTACTTC	TRBV4-1	TRBJ2-7	-	-
CASSLRGASSYEQYF	TGTGCCAGCAGTTTAAGAGGGGCCAGTTCCTACGAGCAGTACTTC	TRBV27	TRBJ2-7	-	-
CASSYLTANTEAFF	TGTGCCAGCAGCTACCTGACCGCGAACACTGAAGCTTTCTTT	TRBV11-2	TRBJ1-1	-	-
CAWSVSGGTEAFF	TGTGCCTGGAGTGTATCAGGGGGCACTGAAGCTTTCTTT	TRBV30	TRBJ1-1	-	TRBD1
CASSPTSGSPYEQYF	TGTGCCAGCAGCCCGACTAGCGGGAGCCCCTACGAGCAGTACTTC	TRBV13	TRBJ2-7	-	TRBD2
CGTLAGNTIYF	TGTGGTACCTTGGCTGGAAACACCATATATTTT	TRBV6-6	TRBJ1-3	-	-
CASSLGDAYEQYF	TGTGCCAGCAGCTTAGGAGATGCCTACGAGCAGTACTTC	TRBV11-3	TRBJ2-7	-	-
CATSQGNTEAFF	TGCGCCACCTCGCAGGGAAACACTGAAGCTTTCTTT	TRBV5-1	TRBJ1-1	-	-
CASSLRGRYEQYF	TGTGCCAGCAGCCTCCGGGGGAGATACGAGCAGTACTTC	TRBV7-6	TRBJ2-7	-	-
CASSFEGALIGEQFF	TGTGCCAGCAGCTTCGAGGGGGCTCTCATCGGTGAGCAGTTCTTC	TRBV11-2	TRBJ2-1	-	TRBD1
CATRSSLLAGAENEQFF	TGTGCTACAAGGTCCTCCCTCCTAGCGGGGGCGGAAAATGAGCAGTTCTTC	TRBV27	TRBJ2-1	-	TRBD2
CASSYFSGGTEAFF	TGTGCCAGCAGTTACTTCAGCGGGGGCACTGAAGCTTTCTTT	TRBV6-5	TRBJ1-1	-	-
CASTVTPGLAFNEQFF	TGCGCCAGCACTGTCACGCCGGGACTAGCGTTCAATGAGCAGTTCTTC	TRBV10-2	TRBJ2-1	-	TRBD2
CSVGPPNTGELFF	TGCAGCGTTGGTCCTCCGAACACCGGGGAGCTGTTTTTT	TRBV29-1	TRBJ2-2	-	-
CASSSLTAGKVYNEQFF	TGTGCCAGCAGCTCCCTTACAGCGGGAAAGGTCTACAATGAGCAGTTCTTC	TRBV7-9	TRBJ2-1	-	TRBD2
CASSEESGTSLYYEQYF	TGTGCCAGCAGTGAAGAATCCGGGACTAGCCTATACTACGAGCAGTACTTC	TRBV6-1	TRBJ2-7	-	TRBD2
CASTDRRGDGYEQYF	TGCGCCAGCACCGACCGGAGGGGCGACGGCTACGAGCAGTACTTC	TRBV4-1	TRBJ2-7	-	-
CAISDAGLVFSEQYF	TGTGCCATCAGTGATGCGGGACTAGTTTTCTCCGAGCAGTACTTC	TRBV10-3	TRBJ2-7	-	TRBD2
CASSPEAQETQYF	TGTGCCAGCAGCCCCGAAGCCCAAGAGACCCAGTACTTC	TRBV5-4	TRBJ2-5	-	-
CASSLKLAGLNEQFF	TGCGCCAGCAGCTTGAAACTAGCGGGACTCAATGAGCAGTTCTTC	TRBV5-1	TRBJ2-1	-	TRBD2
CASSPGQFMNTEAFF	TGTGCCAGCAGCCCGGGACAGTTTATGAACACTGAAGCTTTCTTT	TRBV6-1	TRBJ1-1	-	TRBD1
CASSWFLAGGTDTQYF	TGTGCCAGCAGCTGGTTTCTAGCGGGAGGCACAGATACGCAGTATTTT	TRBV5-4	TRBJ2-3	-	TRBD2
CASSLGDSSGNTIYF	TGTGCCAGCAGCTTAGGGGACAGCTCTGGAAACACCATATATTTT	TRBV13	TRBJ1-3	-	-
CASSILAGGPVSEQFF	TGTGCCAGCAGCATATTAGCGGGAGGGCCGGTTTCCGAGCAGTTCTTC	TRBV5-8	TRBJ2-1	-	TRBD2
CATSRGNGKSYEQYF	TGTGCCACCAGCAGAGGTAACGGTAAATCCTACGAGCAGTACTTC	TRBV15	TRBJ2-7	-	-
CASSHQDRPLGEQYF	TGTGCCAGCTCGCACCAGGACCGACCATTGGGGGAGCAGTACTTC	TRBV18	TRBJ2-7	once	-
CASSLSTSWGEQFF	TGTGCCAGCAGCTTGTCGACTAGCTGGGGTGAGCAGTTCTTC	TRBV5-6	TRBJ2-1	once	TRBD2
CASSLEGLAGGPNTGELFF	TGTGCCAGCAGCTTAGAGGGACTAGCGGGAGGGCCGAACACCGGGGAGCTGTTTTTT	TRBV7-6	TRBJ2-2	-	TRBD2
CASSQGPTATNEQFF	TGCGCCAGCAGCCAAGGCCCCACAGCAACAAATGAGCAGTTCTTC	TRBV4-1	TRBJ2-1	-	-
CASSLEDPYEQYF	TGTGCCAGCAGCTTGGAGGATCCCTACGAGCAGTACTTC	TRBV5-4	TRBJ2-7	-	-
CASAGRSYEQYF	TGCGCCAGCGCTGGGAGGTCCTACGAGCAGTACTTC	TRBV5-1	TRBJ2-7	-	-
CASSVDHGSYEQYF	TGTGCCAGCAGCGTAGATCACGGCTCCTACGAGCAGTACTTC	TRBV9	TRBJ2-7	-	-
CASREGAGANVLTF	TGTGCCAGCAGGGAGGGGGCCGGGGCCAACGTCCTGACTTTC	TRBV6-5	TRBJ2-6	once	-
CASSYTSGSFTGELFF	TGTGCCAGCAGCTATACTAGCGGCAGTTTCACCGGGGAGCTGTTTTTT	TRBV7-8	TRBJ2-2	-	TRBD2
CASSLDVAGAREQYF	TGTGCCAGCAGCTTGGACGTAGCGGGAGCGCGAGAGCAGTACTTC	TRBV5-5	TRBJ2-7	-	TRBD2